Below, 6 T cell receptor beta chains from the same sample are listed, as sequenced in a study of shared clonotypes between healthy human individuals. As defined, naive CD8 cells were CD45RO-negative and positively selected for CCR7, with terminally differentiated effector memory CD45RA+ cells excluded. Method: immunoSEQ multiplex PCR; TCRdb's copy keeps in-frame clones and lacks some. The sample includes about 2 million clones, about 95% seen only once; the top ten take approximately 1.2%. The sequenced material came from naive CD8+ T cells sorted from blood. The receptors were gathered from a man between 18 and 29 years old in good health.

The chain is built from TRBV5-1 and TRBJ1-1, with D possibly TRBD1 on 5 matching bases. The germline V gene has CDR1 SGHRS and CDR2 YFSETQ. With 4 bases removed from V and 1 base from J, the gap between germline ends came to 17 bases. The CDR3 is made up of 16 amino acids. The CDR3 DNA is TGCGCCAGCAGCCCGGGGCCCTTAAAAGGGAACACTGAAGCTTTCTTT. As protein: CASSPGPLKGNTEAFF.

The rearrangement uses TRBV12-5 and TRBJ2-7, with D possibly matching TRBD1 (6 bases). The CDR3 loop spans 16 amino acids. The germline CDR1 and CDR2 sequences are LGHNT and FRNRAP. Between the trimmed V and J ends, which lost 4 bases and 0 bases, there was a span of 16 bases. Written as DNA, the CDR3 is TGTGCTAGTGGTTCTCCACAGACAGGATTCTCCTACGAGCAGTACTTC. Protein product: CASGSPQTGFSYEQYF.

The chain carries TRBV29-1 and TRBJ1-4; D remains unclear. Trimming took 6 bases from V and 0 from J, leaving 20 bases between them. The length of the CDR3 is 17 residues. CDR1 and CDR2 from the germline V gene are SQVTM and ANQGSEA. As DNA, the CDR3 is TGCAGCGTGTCCCCCTGTGCCTCTCGGACAACTAATGAAAAACTGTTTTTT. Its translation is CSVSPCASRTTNEKLFF. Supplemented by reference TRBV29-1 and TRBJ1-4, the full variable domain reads SAVISQKPSRDICQRGTSLTIQCQVDSQVTMMFWYRQQPGQSLTLIATANQGSEATYESGFVIDKFPISRPNLTFSTLTVSNMSPEDSSIYLCSVSPCASRTTNEKLFFGSGTQLSVL.

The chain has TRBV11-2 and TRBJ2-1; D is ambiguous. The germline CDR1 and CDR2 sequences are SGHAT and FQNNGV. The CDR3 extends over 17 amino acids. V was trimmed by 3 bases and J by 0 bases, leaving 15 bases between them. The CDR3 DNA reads TGTGCCAGCAGCTTCAGTCTTCGGATGGACTCCTACAATGAGCAGTTCTTC. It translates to CASSFSLRMDSYNEQFF.

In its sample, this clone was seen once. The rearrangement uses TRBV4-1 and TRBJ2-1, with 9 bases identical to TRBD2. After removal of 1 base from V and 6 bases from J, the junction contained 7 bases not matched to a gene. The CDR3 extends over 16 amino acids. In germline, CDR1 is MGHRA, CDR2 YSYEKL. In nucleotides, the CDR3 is TGCGCCAGCAGCCAAGTTCTGACTAGCGGCCTCAATGAGCAGTTCTTC. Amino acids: CASSQVLTSGLNEQFF.

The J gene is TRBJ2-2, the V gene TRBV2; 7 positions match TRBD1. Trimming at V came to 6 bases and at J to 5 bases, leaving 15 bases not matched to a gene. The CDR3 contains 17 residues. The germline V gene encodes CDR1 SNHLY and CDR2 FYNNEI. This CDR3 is CASSHPATGVGTGELFF. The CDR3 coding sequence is TGTGCCAGCAGCCACCCGGCTACAGGGGTGGGAACCGGGGAGCTGTTTTTT. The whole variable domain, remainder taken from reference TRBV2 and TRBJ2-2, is EPEVTQTPSHQVTQMGQEVILRCVPISNHLYFYWYRQILGQKVEFLVSFYNNEISEKSEIFDDQFSVERPDGSNFTLKIRSTKLEDSAMYFCASSHPATGVGTGELFFGEGSRLTVL.